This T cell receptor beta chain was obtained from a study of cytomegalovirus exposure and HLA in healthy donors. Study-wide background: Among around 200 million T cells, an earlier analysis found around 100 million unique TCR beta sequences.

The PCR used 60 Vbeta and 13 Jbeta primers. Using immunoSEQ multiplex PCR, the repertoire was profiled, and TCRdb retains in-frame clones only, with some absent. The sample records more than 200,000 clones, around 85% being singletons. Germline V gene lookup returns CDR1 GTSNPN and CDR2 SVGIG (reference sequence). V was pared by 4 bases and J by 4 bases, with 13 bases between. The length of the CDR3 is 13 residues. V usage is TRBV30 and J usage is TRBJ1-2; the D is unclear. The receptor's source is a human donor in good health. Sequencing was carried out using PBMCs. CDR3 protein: CAWTGFAGYGYTF. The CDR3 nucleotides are TGTGCCTGGACCGGTTTCGCGGGCTATGGCTACACCTTC.